Listed here are 29 T cell receptor beta chains from one sample, sequenced in a study of T cells in narcolepsy. Measured with immunoSEQ multiplex PCR; TCRdb has only the in-frame clones, and not every one. The sample holds tens of thousands of clones; 82% are singletons and the top ten take 2% to 3%. The specimen sequenced was CD45RA- memory CD4+ T cells from PBMCs. These receptors were collected from a human donor with narcolepsy.

The genes are TRBV6-1 and TRBJ2-3; 11 nucleotides match TRBD2. The CDR3 loop spans 15 amino acids. Germline V gives CDR1 MNHNS, CDR2 SASEGT. Trimming took 6 bases from V and 1 from J; bases not matched to a gene: 3. The CDR3 loop reads CASSLTSGGTDTQYF. CDR3 nucleotides: TGTGCCAGCAGCCTGACTAGCGGGGGCACAGATACGCAGTATTTT.

This chain links TRBV29-1 with TRBJ2-3; 10 bases are shared with TRBD2. The CDR3 is 15 amino acids. Per the germline V gene, CDR1 is SQVTM and CDR2 is ANQGSEA. V was pared by 7 bases and J by 0 bases, with 7 bases of the junction left unmatched. CDR3 nucleotide sequence: TGCAGCGCTCAGACTAGCGGGTATAGCACAGATACGCAGTATTTT. Its translation: CSAQTSGYSTDTQYF.

The chain couples TRBV30 to TRBJ2-7, with unresolved D. Trimming shortened V by 6 bases and J by 4 bases, and 13 bases separated the two germline ends. CDR3 length: 12 residues. Germline V gene data show CDR1 as GTSNPN and CDR2 as SVGIG (reference sequence). The CDR3 DNA reads TGTGCCTGCCGAGGAAGTGGTTACGAGCAGTACTTC. Its protein is CACRGSGYEQYF.

This clone was counted a few times. The V gene is TRBV27, the J gene TRBJ2-7; 8 bases are shared with TRBD2. CDR3 length: 15 amino acids. Trimming at V came to 6 bases and at J to 1 base, leaving 8 bases not matched to a gene. Germline-derived CDR1 and CDR2 are MNHEY and SMNVEV (reference sequence). CDR3 protein: CASSPRLANSYEQYF. In DNA, the CDR3 is TGTGCCAGCAGCCCGAGACTAGCGAATTCCTACGAGCAGTACTTC.

The rearrangement links TRBV2 to TRBJ1-2; D may be TRBD1 (5 bases). The CDR3 has 12 amino acids. Germline V gives CDR1 SNHLY, CDR2 FYNNEI. Trimming took 8 bases from V and 8 from J, leaving 15 bases between them. CDR3 coding DNA: TGTGCCAGCGCCCTCTGGGGGGGAGGCTACACCTTC. It translates to CASALWGGGYTF.

The chain recombines TRBV5-6 with TRBJ2-1; D is uncertain. Between the trimmed V and J ends, which lost 1 base and 10 bases, there was a span of 9 bases. CDR3 length equals 12 residues. The germline V gene encodes CDR1 SGHDT and CDR2 YYEEEE. This chain's CDR3 is CASSLWIGEQFF. The CDR3 DNA reads TGTGCCAGCAGCTTGTGGATCGGCGAGCAGTTCTTC.

The rearrangement joins TRBV15 to TRBJ1-4; possible D gene TRBD1, 6 bases. Looked up from germline, CDR1 is LNHNV and CDR2 is YYDKDF (reference sequence). This CDR3 has 18 residues. V was pared by 0 bases and J by 0 bases, with 14 bases between. CDR3 loop: CATSRDGYRAATNEKLFF. CDR3 bases: TGTGCCACCAGCAGAGACGGGTACAGGGCGGCAACTAATGAAAAACTGTTTTTT.

The chain is built from TRBV7-2 and TRBJ2-3; TRBD2 might be the D (6 bases). CDR3 length: 13 amino acids. Trimming shortened V by 4 bases and J by 8 bases, and 13 bases separated the two germline ends. The germline V gene encodes CDR1 SGHTA and CDR2 FQGNSA. The CDR3 DNA reads as TGTGCCAGCAGCTCGCGGGACTCGGGTACGCAGTATTTT. Translation: CASSSRDSGTQYF.

The chain links TRBV9 to TRBJ2-2; D is unclear. CDR3 size: 14 residues. V lost 4 bases and J lost 7, with 14 bases in between. From germline, CDR1 is SGDLS and CDR2 YYNGEE. This CDR3 is CASSLVPGGGELFF. CDR3 in DNA: TGTGCCAGCAGCCTCGTCCCGGGTGGCGGGGAGCTGTTTTTT.

Points on this clone: The junction does not match germline at one end; this may be a read error. V is TRBV30 and J is TRBJ2-3, with 8 bases lining up with TRBD2. The length of the CDR3 is 12 residues. Germline CDR1 reads GTSNPN; CDR2 reads SVGIG (reference sequence). As DNA, the CDR3 is TGTGCCTGGGCCCCGGGACTAGTAGTTGTAGATTTT. This codes for CAWAPGLVVVDF.

The chain joins TRBV28 to TRBJ1-1; TRBD1 matches 9 bases. The germline V gene encodes CDR1 MDHEN and CDR2 SYDVKM. J was trimmed by 3 bases and V by 3 bases; bases with no gene match: 2. The CDR3 covers 14 residues. CDR3 protein: CASSLGTGYTEAFF. CDR3 coding DNA: TGTGCCAGCAGTTTGGGGACAGGGTACACTGAAGCTTTCTTT. Using reference TRBV28 and TRBJ1-1 for the parts outside the CDR3, the full variable domain is DVKVTQSSRYLVKRTGEKVFLECVQDMDHENMFWYRQDPGLGLRLIYFSYDVKMKEKGDIPEGYSVSREKKERFSLILESASTNQTSMYLCASSLGTGYTEAFFGQGTRLTVV.

This clone was found once. The V call is TRBV7-8, the J call TRBJ1-3; D is unresolved. The V and J ends lost 0 bases and 4 bases respectively, with 7 bases between them. The CDR3 is 14 amino acids. Germline loops: CDR1 SGHVS, CDR2 FQNEAQ. As DNA, the CDR3 is TGTGCCAGCAGCTTAGCTGGGATCGGAAACACCATATATTTT. This sequence encodes CASSLAGIGNTIYF.

The chain is built from TRBV4-2 and TRBJ2-3, with unresolved D. The CDR3 is made up of 14 amino acids. In germline, CDR1 is LGHNA, CDR2 YNFKEQ. Trimming shortened V by 1 base and J by 1 base, and 6 bases separated the two germline ends. The CDR3 DNA is TGTGCCAGCAGCCAAGTCCAGGGCACAGATACGCAGTATTTT. Encoded protein: CASSQVQGTDTQYF.

Notes on this clone: Other DNA variants within this sample encode the same CDR3. This sequence joins TRBV7-3 and TRBJ1-1, with no clear D. V dropped 3 bases and J dropped 1 base, with 6 bases sitting between them. Germline CDR1 reads SGHTA; CDR2 reads FQGTGA. The CDR3 runs 13 residues. The CDR3 sequence: CASSFSQNTEAFF. CDR3 in DNA: TGTGCCAGCAGCTTTTCTCAGAACACTGAAGCTTTCTTT.

There are a few counts of this clone. The chain recombines TRBV6-1 with TRBJ2-5; D gene unclear. V shed 2 bases and J shed 5 bases, with 6 bases lying between them. The CDR3 consists of 12 residues. Per germline, CDR1 MNHNS and CDR2 SASEGT. The CDR3 region is CASSELRETQYF. In DNA form, the CDR3 reads TGTGCCAGCAGTGAACTAAGGGAGACCCAGTACTTC.

The rearrangement uses TRBV5-1 and TRBJ1-2; D call uncertain. Between the trimmed V and J ends, which lost 2 bases and 2 bases, there was a span of 7 bases. CDR3 length equals 13 residues. CDR1 and CDR2 (germline): SGHRS, YFSETQ. The chain's CDR3 is CASSFIENYGYTF. The DNA of the CDR3 is TGCGCCAGCAGCTTTATCGAGAACTATGGCTACACCTTC. The full variable domain, in which reference TRBV5-1 and TRBJ1-2 provide the parts outside the CDR3, is KAGVTQTPRYLIKTRGQQVTLSCSPISGHRSVSWYQQTPGQGLQFLFEYFSETQRNKGNFPGRFSGRQFSNSRSEMNVSTLELGDSALYLCASSFIENYGYTFGSGTRLTVV.

The rearrangement joins TRBV7-9 to TRBJ1-6; no clear D gene. V was clipped by 1 base and J by 7 bases, with 2 bases between them. CDR1 is SEHNR, CDR2 FQNEAQ, per germline (reference sequence). This CDR3 spans 12 amino acids. The CDR3 protein is CASSLENSPLHF. The CDR3 DNA reads as TGTGCCAGCAGCTTAGAGAATTCACCCCTCCACTTT. Drawing the rest from reference TRBV7-9 and TRBJ1-6, the complete variable domain is DTGVSQNPRHKITKRGQNVTFRCDPISEHNRLYWYRQTLGQGPEFLTYFQNEAQLEKSRLLSDRFSAERPKGSFSTLEIQRTEQGDSAMYLCASSLENSPLHFGNGTRLTVT.

The chain carries TRBV6-6 and TRBJ1-1; 8 bases are shared with TRBD1. CDR1 and CDR2 (germline): MNHNY, SVGAGI (reference sequence). With 4 bases clipped from V and 4 bases from J, the junction kept 8 bases outside the gene matches. There are 15 residues in the CDR3. The CDR3: CASSSTGARGTEAFF. The CDR3 DNA sequence: TGTGCCAGCAGTTCGACAGGGGCTCGTGGCACTGAAGCTTTCTTT.

Details on this clone: A read error may produce the germline difference seen at one junction end. Other nucleotide sequences in the sample specify the same CDR3. This sequence joins TRBV2 and TRBJ1-4, with D possibly being TRBD1 (5 bases). CDR3 length equals 15 residues. Germline V lookup: CDR1 SNHLY, CDR2 FYNNEI. CDR3 sequence reads: CASSELRGTGEKLFF. The CDR3, as DNA: TGTGCTAGCAGTGAGCTTCGGGGGACGGGTGAAAAACTGTTTTTT.

This rearrangement joins TRBV19 to TRBJ1-2; D perhaps matches TRBD1 (5 bases). CDR3 size: 13 residues. V gave up 8 bases and J gave up 4 bases, with 14 bases separating them. From germline, CDR1 is LNHDA and CDR2 SQIVND (reference sequence). DNA of the CDR3: TGTGCCAGTGCTGGACAAGACATCTATGGCTACACCTTC. Its translation: CASAGQDIYGYTF.

This clone was detected only a few times. V and J are TRBV14 and TRBJ2-1; 9 bases line up with TRBD2. CDR1 and CDR2 from the germline V gene are SGHDN and FVKESK. The trim removed 0 bases at V and 8 bases at J, leaving 5 bases unmatched. The CDR3 is made up of 15 amino acids. CDR3 in DNA: TGTGCCAGCAGCCAAGATCTAGCGGGGTGGGATGAGCAGTTCTTC. This sequence encodes CASSQDLAGWDEQFF. Combining the CDR3 with reference TRBV14 and TRBJ2-1 gives the whole variable domain EAGVTQFPSHSVIEKGQTVTLRCDPISGHDNLYWYRRVMGKEIKFLLHFVKESKQDESGMPNNRFLAERTGGTYSTLKVQPAELEDSGVYFCASSQDLAGWDEQFFGPGTRLTVL.

This clone was counted a few times. The chain employs TRBV7-6 and TRBJ1-3; 11 nucleotides line up with TRBD1. This CDR3 has 16 residues. After removal of 5 bases from V and 4 bases from J, the junction contained 7 bases not matched to a gene. Germline-derived CDR1 and CDR2 are SGHVS and FNYEAQ. The CDR3 bases are TGTGCCAGCAGCCGTGGGACAGGGGGGTTCGGAAACACCATATATTTT. Its protein product is CASSRGTGGFGNTIYF.

The sample holds a few counts of this clone. As the CDR3 is not closed by the conserved phenylalanine or tryptophan, this likely results from a read error. The DNA is left out, because the CDR3 cannot be placed on it with certainty; the CDR3 is given as TCRdb lists it. The V gene is TRBV6-4, the J gene TRBJ1-5; no check of the table's D call, TRBD1, against the DNA was made. The CDR3 adds up to 14 amino acids, both ends counted. Germline assignment: CDR1 MRHNA and CDR2 SNTAGT. This chain's CDR3 is CASSDSIQPGTCRD.

This sequence joins TRBV5-5 and TRBJ2-2; D uncertain. There are 16 residues in the CDR3. Germline-derived CDR1 and CDR2 are SGHKS and YYEKEE (reference sequence). V lost 0 bases, J lost 0 bases, and 9 bases lay in between. CDR3 amino acids: CASSLVATANTGELFF. The CDR3 region has the DNA TGTGCCAGCAGCTTGGTAGCTACAGCGAACACCGGGGAGCTGTTTTTT. Drawing the rest from reference TRBV5-5 and TRBJ2-2, the complete variable domain is DAGVTQSPTHLIKTRGQQVTLRCSPISGHKSVSWYQQVLGQGPQFIFQYYEKEERGRGNFPDRFSARQFPNYSSELNVNALLLGDSALYLCASSLVATANTGELFFGEGSRLTVL.

This clone has only one observation. Other DNA sequences in this specimen translate into the identical CDR3. CDR3 residues: CASRLDFSSYNEQFF. Here the CDR3 DNA reads TGTGCCAGCAGACTAGACTTTAGCTCCTACAATGAGCAGTTCTTC. This sequence joins TRBV5-4 and TRBJ2-1; possibly TRBD2 for D (5 bases). Deletions cut 5 bases from V and 0 bases from J, with 12 bases between. From germline, CDR1 is SGHNT and CDR2 YYREEE (reference sequence). The CDR3 covers 15 residues.

The chain uses TRBV2 and TRBJ1-2; a possible D gene is TRBD1 (5 bases). Germline-derived CDR1 and CDR2 are SNHLY and FYNNEI. V lost 4 bases, J lost 2 bases, and 8 bases lay in between. The CDR3 consists of 13 residues. The chain's CDR3 is CASSGGLNYGYTF. The DNA of the CDR3 is TGTGCCAGCAGTGGGGGCTTGAACTATGGCTACACCTTC. Filled out from reference TRBV2 and TRBJ1-2, the complete variable domain reads EPEVTQTPSHQVTQMGQEVILRCVPISNHLYFYWYRQILGQKVEFLVSFYNNEISEKSEIFDDQFSVERPDGSNFTLKIRSTKLEDSAMYFCASSGGLNYGYTFGSGTRLTVV.

The rearrangement joins TRBV5-4 to TRBJ1-2; the D gene is possibly TRBD1 (5 bases). Deletions cut 0 bases from V and 4 bases from J, with 13 bases between. Germline CDR1 SGHNT, CDR2 YYREEE (reference sequence). The CDR3 length is 15 residues. CDR3 sequence: CASSLALGTTYGYTF. The CDR3 nucleotides are TGTGCCAGCAGCTTGGCCCTGGGGACCACCTATGGCTACACCTTC.

The rearrangement links TRBV6-5 to TRBJ1-1; D is unresolved. Trimming pared 8 bases from V and 8 bases from J, leaving 9 bases between. The CDR3 contains 10 residues. Germline values: CDR1 MNHEY, CDR2 SVGAGI. CDR3 bases: TGTGCCAGCGGTCGGGTCGAAGCTTTCTTT. Amino acids: CASGRVEAFF.

This chain uses TRBV11-2 with TRBJ2-1, with D tentatively TRBD1 or TRBD2 (6 bases each). Per germline, CDR1 SGHAT and CDR2 FQNNGV. This CDR3 is 17 amino acids long. Between the trimmed V and J ends, which lost 4 bases and 0 bases, there was a span of 16 bases. The CDR3 region has the DNA TGTGCCAGCAGCTCCATGGGGGGCGTCCCCTCCTACAATGAGCAGTTCTTC. Its translation: CASSSMGGVPSYNEQFF.